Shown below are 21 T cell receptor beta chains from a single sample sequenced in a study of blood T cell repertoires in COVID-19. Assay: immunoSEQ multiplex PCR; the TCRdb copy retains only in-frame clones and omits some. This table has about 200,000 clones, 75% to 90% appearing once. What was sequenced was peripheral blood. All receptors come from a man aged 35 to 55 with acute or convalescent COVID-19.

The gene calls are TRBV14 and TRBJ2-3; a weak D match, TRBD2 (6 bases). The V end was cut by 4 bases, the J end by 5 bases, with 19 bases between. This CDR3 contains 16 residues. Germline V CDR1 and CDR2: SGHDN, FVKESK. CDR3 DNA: TGTGCCAGCAGCCCCCTAAGCAGGGCCGGGGGAGATACGCAGTATTTT. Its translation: CASSPLSRAGGDTQYF.

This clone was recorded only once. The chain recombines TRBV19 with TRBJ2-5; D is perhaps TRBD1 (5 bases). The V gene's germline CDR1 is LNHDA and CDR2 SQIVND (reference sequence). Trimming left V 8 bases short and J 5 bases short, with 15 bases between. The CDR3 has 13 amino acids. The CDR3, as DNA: TGTGCCAGTTCCCAGGGTGCCGAGGAGACCCAGTACTTC. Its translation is CASSQGAEETQYF.

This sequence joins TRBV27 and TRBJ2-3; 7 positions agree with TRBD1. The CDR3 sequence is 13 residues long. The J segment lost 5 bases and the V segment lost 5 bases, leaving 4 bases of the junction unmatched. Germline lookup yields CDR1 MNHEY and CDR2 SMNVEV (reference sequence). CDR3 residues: CASSLPGGDTQYF. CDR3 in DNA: TGTGCCAGCAGTCTCCCAGGGGGAGATACGCAGTATTTT.

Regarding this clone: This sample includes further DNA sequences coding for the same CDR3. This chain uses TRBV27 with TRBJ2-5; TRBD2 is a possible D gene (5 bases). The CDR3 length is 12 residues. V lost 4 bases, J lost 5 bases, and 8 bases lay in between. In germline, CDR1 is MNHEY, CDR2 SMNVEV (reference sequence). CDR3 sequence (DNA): TGTGCCAGCAGTTCCCGAGGGGAGACCCAGTACTTC. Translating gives CASSSRGETQYF.

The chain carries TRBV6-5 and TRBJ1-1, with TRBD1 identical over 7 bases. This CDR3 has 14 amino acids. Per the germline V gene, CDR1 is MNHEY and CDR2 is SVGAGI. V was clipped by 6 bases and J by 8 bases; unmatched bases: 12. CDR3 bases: TGTGCCAGCAGCCCACAGGGGCGTGTAGAGGAAGCTTTCTTT. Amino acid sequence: CASSPQGRVEEAFF.

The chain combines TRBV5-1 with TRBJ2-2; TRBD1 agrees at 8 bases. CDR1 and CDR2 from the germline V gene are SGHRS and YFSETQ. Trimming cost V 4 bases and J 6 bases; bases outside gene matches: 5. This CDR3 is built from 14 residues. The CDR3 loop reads CASSPRTGPGELFF. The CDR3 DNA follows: TGCGCCAGCAGCCCCAGGACAGGGCCCGGGGAGCTGTTTTTT.

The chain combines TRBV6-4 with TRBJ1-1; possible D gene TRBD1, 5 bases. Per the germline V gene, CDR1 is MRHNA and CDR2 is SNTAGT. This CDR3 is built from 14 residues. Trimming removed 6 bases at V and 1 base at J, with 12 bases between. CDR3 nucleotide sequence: TGTGCCAGCAGACCTCTTACAGGGAACACTGAAGCTTTCTTT. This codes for CASRPLTGNTEAFF.

The CDR3 loop reads CASSHPRGEGETQYF. DNA for the CDR3: TGCGCCAGCAGCCATCCCCGCGGGGAAGGGGAGACCCAGTACTTC. V and J are TRBV4-1 and TRBJ2-5, with D possibly matching TRBD2 (6 bases). CDR3 size: 15 residues. Germline CDR1 MGHRA, CDR2 YSYEKL. V lost 3 bases to trimming and J lost 5 bases, with 16 bases between them.

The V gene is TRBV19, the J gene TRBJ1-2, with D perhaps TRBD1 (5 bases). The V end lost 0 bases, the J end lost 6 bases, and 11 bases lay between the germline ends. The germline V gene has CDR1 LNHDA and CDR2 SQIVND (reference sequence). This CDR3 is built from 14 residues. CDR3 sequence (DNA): TGTGCCAGTAGTATAGACGAATTCAGGGATGGCTACACCTTC. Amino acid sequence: CASSIDEFRDGYTF. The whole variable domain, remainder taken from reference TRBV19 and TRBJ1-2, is DGGITQSPKYLFRKEGQNVTLSCEQNLNHDAMYWYRQDPGQGLRLIYYSQIVNDFQKGDIAEGYSVSREKKESFPLTVTSAQKNPTAFYLCASSIDEFRDGYTFGSGTRLTVV.

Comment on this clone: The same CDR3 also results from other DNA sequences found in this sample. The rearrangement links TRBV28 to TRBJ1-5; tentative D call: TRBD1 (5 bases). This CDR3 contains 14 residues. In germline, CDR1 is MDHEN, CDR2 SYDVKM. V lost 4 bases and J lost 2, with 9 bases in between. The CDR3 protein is CASSSQGGNQPQHF. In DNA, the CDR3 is TGTGCCAGCAGTTCCCAGGGCGGCAATCAGCCCCAGCATTTT.

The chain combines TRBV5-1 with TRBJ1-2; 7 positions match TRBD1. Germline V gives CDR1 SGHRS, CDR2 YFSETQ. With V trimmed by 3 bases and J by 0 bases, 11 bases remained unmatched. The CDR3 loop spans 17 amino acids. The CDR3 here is CASSWGDSSQTNYGYTF. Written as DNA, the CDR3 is TGCGCCAGCAGCTGGGGGGACAGTTCCCAAACTAACTATGGCTACACCTTC.

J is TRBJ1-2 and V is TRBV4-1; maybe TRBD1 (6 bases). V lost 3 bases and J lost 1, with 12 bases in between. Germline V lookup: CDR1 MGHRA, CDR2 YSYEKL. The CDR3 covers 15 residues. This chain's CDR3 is CASSQESRGNYGYTF. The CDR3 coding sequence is TGCGCCAGCAGCCAGGAATCCAGGGGTAACTATGGCTACACCTTC.

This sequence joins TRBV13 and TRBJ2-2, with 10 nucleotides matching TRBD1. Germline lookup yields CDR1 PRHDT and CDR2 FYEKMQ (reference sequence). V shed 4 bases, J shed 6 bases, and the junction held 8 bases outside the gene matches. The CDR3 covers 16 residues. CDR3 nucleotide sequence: TGTGCCAGCAGCTGGCCGGGACAGGGGTCCCCCGGGGAGCTGTTTTTT. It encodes CASSWPGQGSPGELFF.

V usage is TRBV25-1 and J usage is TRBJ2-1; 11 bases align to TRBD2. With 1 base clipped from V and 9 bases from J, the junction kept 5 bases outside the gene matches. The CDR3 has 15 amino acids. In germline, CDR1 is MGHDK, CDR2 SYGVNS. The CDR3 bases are TGTGCCAGCAGTGAATCACTAGCGGGAGACGGTGAGCAGTTCTTC. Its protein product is CASSESLAGDGEQFF.

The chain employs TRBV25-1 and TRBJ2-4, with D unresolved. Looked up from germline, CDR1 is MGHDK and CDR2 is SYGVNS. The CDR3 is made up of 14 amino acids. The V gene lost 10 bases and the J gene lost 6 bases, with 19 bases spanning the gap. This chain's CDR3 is CANQTGAVINIQYF. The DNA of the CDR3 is TGTGCCAACCAAACTGGCGCGGTAATAAACATTCAGTACTTC.

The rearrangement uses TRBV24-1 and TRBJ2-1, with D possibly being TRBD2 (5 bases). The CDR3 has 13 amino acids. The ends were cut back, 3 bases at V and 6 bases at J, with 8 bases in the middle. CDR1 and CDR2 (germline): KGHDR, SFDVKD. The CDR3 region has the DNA TGTGCCACCAGTGATAGTCTAGCCAATGAGCAGTTCTTC. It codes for CATSDSLANEQFF.

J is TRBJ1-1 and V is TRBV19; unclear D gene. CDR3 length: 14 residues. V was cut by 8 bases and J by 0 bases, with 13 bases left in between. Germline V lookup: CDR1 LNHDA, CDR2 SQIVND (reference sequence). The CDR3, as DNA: TGTGCCAGTCATCCTCACTCTATGAACACTGAAGCTTTCTTT. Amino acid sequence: CASHPHSMNTEAFF.

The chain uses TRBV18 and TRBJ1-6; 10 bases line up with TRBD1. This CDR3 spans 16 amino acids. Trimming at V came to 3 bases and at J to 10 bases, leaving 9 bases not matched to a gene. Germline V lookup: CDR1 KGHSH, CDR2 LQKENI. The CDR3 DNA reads TGTGCCAGCTCACCTCGGGGACAGGGGTCGCAATCACCCCTCCACTTT. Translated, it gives CASSPRGQGSQSPLHF. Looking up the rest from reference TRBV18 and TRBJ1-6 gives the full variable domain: NAGVMQNPRHLVRRRGQEARLRCSPMKGHSHVYWYRQLPEEGLKFMVYLQKENIIDESGMPKERFSAEFPKEGPSILRIQQVVRGDSAAYFCASSPRGQGSQSPLHFGNGTRLTVT.

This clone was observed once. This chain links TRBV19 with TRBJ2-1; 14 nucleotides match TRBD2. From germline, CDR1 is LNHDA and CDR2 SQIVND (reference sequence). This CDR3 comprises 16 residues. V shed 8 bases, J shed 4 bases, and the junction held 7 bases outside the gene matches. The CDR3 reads CASVTSGGGLYNEQFF. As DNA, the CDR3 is TGTGCCAGTGTGACTAGCGGGGGGGGACTATACAATGAGCAGTTCTTC.

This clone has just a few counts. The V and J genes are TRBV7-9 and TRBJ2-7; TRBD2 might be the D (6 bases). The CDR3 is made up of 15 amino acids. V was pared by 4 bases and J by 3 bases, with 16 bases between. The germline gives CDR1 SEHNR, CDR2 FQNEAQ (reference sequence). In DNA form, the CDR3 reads TGTGCCAGCAGCTCTACCATGGGGGGAGACTACGAGCAGTACTTC. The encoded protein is CASSSTMGGDYEQYF.

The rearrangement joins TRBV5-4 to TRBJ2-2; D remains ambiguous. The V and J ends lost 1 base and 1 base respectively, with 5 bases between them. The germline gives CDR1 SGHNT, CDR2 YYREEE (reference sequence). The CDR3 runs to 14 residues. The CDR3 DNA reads TGTGCCAGCAGCTTGTCCTGGAACACCGGGGAGCTGTTTTTT. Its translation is CASSLSWNTGELFF. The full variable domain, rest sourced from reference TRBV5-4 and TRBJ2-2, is ETGVTQSPTHLIKTRGQQVTLRCSSQSGHNTVSWYQQALGQGPQFIFQYYREEENGRGNFPPRFSGLQFPNYSSELNVNALELDDSALYLCASSLSWNTGELFFGEGSRLTVL.